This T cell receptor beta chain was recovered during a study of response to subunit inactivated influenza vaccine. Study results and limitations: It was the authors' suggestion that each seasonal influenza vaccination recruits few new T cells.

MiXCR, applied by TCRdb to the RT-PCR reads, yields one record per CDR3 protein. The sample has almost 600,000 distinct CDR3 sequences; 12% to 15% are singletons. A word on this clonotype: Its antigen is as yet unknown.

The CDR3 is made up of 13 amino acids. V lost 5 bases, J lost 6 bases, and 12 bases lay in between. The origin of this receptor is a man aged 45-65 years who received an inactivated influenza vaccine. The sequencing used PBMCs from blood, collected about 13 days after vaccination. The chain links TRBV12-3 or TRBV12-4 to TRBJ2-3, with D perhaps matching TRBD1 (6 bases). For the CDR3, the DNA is TGTGCCAGCAGTACAACAGGGAAGGATACGCAGTATTTT. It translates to CASSTTGKDTQYF.